The 31 T cell receptor beta chains given below trace back to one sample, sequenced in a study of T cells after yellow fever vaccination. Each CDR3 protein gets one entry after TCRdb re-called the 5' RACE reads with MiXCR. This table holds hundreds of thousands of distinct CDR3 sequences, about 12% found once. The material sequenced was PBMCs, taken on the day of the yellow fever booster vaccination. These receptors came from a man younger than 40 who received the YFV17D yellow fever vaccine.

V is TRBV4-3 and J is TRBJ2-3; 7 nucleotides align to TRBD1. V lost 4 bases to trimming and J lost 5 bases; unmatched junction nucleotides: 9. The germline CDR1 and CDR2 sequences are LGHNA and YSLEER. The length of the CDR3 is 15 residues. The CDR3 here is CASSPNSQGIDTQYF. CDR3 nucleotides: TGCGCCAGCAGCCCAAATTCACAGGGGATAGATACGCAGTATTTT.

With respect to this clonotype: The CDR3 ends on some other residue instead of the conserved phenylalanine or tryptophan, so this is likely a read error. It is unclear where the CDR3 begins or ends on the DNA, so no DNA is shown, and the CDR3 is as TCRdb lists it. The chain joins TRBV7-4 to TRBJ1-3; no DNA check was done on the table's D call, TRBD1. The germline gives CDR1 SGHVT, CDR2 SQSDAQ. The CDR3 spans 10 amino acids, including both terminal residues. CDR3 loop: CASSLRDRGL.

The J gene is TRBJ2-1, the V gene TRBV5-1, with 9 nucleotides matching TRBD2. The CDR3 spans 17 residues. Germline CDR1 reads SGHRS; CDR2 reads YFSETQ. With V trimmed by 1 base and J by 0 bases, 5 bases remained unmatched. In nucleotides, the CDR3 is TGCGCCAGCAGCTTGTCTAGCGGGGCCAGCTCCTACAATGAGCAGTTCTTC. The encoded protein is CASSLSSGASSYNEQFF.

The J gene is TRBJ1-6, the V gene TRBV19; 7 bases match TRBD1. Trimming cost V 5 bases and J 9 bases; bases outside gene matches: 7. CDR1 and CDR2 from the germline V gene are LNHDA and SQIVND (reference sequence). The CDR3 length is 14 residues. CDR3 nucleotide sequence: TGTGCCAGTAGTTACGGGACAGTCGGTTCACCCCTCCACTTT. Its translation: CASSYGTVGSPLHF.

The genes are TRBV27 and TRBJ2-3; 9 nucleotides agree with TRBD1. The V gene's germline CDR1 is MNHEY and CDR2 SMNVEV (reference sequence). CDR3 size: 15 residues. The junction had 5 bases not matched to a gene; V was cut back by 5 bases and J by 2 bases. Written as DNA, the CDR3 is TGTGCCAGCAGTGTAAACAGGGGGCTCACAGATACGCAGTATTTT. The encoded protein is CASSVNRGLTDTQYF.

CDR3 sequence reads: CAWSVGPIGEKLFF. The CDR3 DNA follows: TGTGCCTGGAGTGTCGGACCTATCGGCGAAAAACTGTTTTTT. The rearrangement joins TRBV30 to TRBJ1-4; D gene uncertain. This CDR3 comprises 14 residues. V was shortened by 0 bases and J by 8 bases, with 13 bases between the two germline ends. Germline CDR1 is GTSNPN and CDR2 is SVGIG (reference sequence).

This clonotype was seen ten or more times. The gene calls are TRBV4-3 and TRBJ2-7, with 9 bases aligning to TRBD1. Losses at the gene ends were 4 bases for V and 5 bases for J; bases not matched to a gene: 9. CDR1 LGHNA and CDR2 YSLEER come from the germline V gene. CDR3 length: 15 amino acids. CDR3 region: CASSLGQGVINEQYF. CDR3 in DNA: TGCGCCAGCAGCCTGGGACAGGGTGTTATCAACGAGCAGTACTTC.

This clonotype has only a few counts. This chain uses TRBV11-2 with TRBJ2-3; 8 bases align to TRBD1. V was clipped by 8 bases and J by 6 bases; unmatched bases: 7. The germline V gene has CDR1 SGHAT and CDR2 FQNNGV. This CDR3 contains 13 residues. CDR3 amino acids: CASGQGVTDTQYF. The CDR3 bases are TGTGCCAGCGGACAGGGTGTAACGGATACGCAGTATTTT.

This chain links TRBV9 with TRBJ2-7; TRBD2 agrees at 7 bases. The CDR3 sequence is 14 residues long. Germline V lookup: CDR1 SGDLS, CDR2 YYNGEE. V lost 4 bases to trimming and J lost 5 bases; unmatched junction nucleotides: 9. The CDR3 sequence: CASSSGVASHEQYF. Here the CDR3 DNA reads TGTGCCAGCAGCAGCGGGGTAGCTTCCCACGAGCAGTACTTC.

This clonotype was seen a few times. The chain carries TRBV7-3 and TRBJ1-1; 8 positions agree with TRBD1. Germline values: CDR1 SGHTA, CDR2 FQGTGA. The CDR3 consists of 15 residues. V was pared by 5 bases and J by 1 base, with 6 bases of the junction left unmatched. CDR3: CASSPTGGWNTEAFF. The CDR3 nucleotides are TGTGCCAGCAGCCCCACAGGGGGATGGAACACTGAAGCTTTCTTT.

This clonotype was found a few times. J is TRBJ2-4 and V is TRBV20-1; 8 nucleotides match TRBD2. Losses at the gene ends were 6 bases for V and 8 bases for J; bases not matched to a gene: 12. Germline V gene lookup returns CDR1 DFQATT and CDR2 SNEGSKA (reference sequence). The CDR3 runs 14 residues. CDR3 region: CSAHRREGQDIQYF. The CDR3 DNA sequence: TGCAGTGCCCACCGACGGGAGGGCCAAGACATTCAGTACTTC.

The chain recombines TRBV6-5 with TRBJ2-5; D is uncertain. The CDR3 has 15 residues. Germline loops: CDR1 MNHEY, CDR2 SVGAGI. Trimming shortened V by 3 bases and J by 2 bases, and 13 bases separated the two germline ends. CDR3 loop: CASSYQTSRQETQYF. The CDR3 DNA reads as TGTGCCAGCAGTTATCAAACAAGTCGACAAGAGACCCAGTACTTC.

This clonotype showed up just a few times. The chain links TRBV5-1 to TRBJ1-3, with 9 positions matching TRBD1. With V trimmed by 5 bases and J by 4 bases, 7 bases remained unmatched. This CDR3 is 15 amino acids long. Germline CDR1 and CDR2: SGHRS and YFSETQ. This chain's CDR3 is CASRSGQGYGNTIYF. In DNA form, the CDR3 reads TGCGCCAGCAGATCGGGACAGGGATACGGAAACACCATATATTTT.

J is TRBJ2-3 and V is TRBV5-4; TRBD2 matches 9 bases. Trimming at V came to 4 bases and at J to 4 bases, leaving 10 bases not matched to a gene. The CDR3 length is 16 residues. Germline V gene sequence: CDR1 SGHNT, CDR2 YYREEE (reference sequence). The CDR3 DNA is TGTGCCAGCAGCGGGGGGACTAGCCCGTTGGCAGATACGCAGTATTTT. Protein: CASSGGTSPLADTQYF.

The chain joins TRBV11-2 to TRBJ2-7; 12 nucleotides align to TRBD2. Germline lookup yields CDR1 SGHAT and CDR2 FQNNGV. The CDR3 has 19 amino acids. With V trimmed by 4 bases and J by 0 bases, 13 bases remained unmatched. The CDR3 sequence is CASSSPPGLAGLPSYEQYF. CDR3 DNA sequence: TGTGCCAGCAGCTCCCCACCGGGACTAGCGGGTTTACCCTCCTACGAGCAGTACTTC.

This chain links TRBV4-3 with TRBJ2-7; no definite D call. Germline loops: CDR1 LGHNA, CDR2 YSLEER. V shed 1 base and J shed 4 bases, with 20 bases lying between them. The CDR3 is made up of 17 amino acids. In DNA, the CDR3 is TGCGCCAGCAGCCAAGTGGCCGGCCCAGCAGTTACGTACGAGCAGTACTTC. Its protein product is CASSQVAGPAVTYEQYF.

The rearrangement joins TRBV28 to TRBJ2-1, with a tentative D call TRBD2 (5 bases). Germline V gene lookup returns CDR1 MDHEN and CDR2 SYDVKM. The CDR3 has 15 amino acids. Trimming pared 7 bases from V and 0 bases from J, leaving 13 bases between. The CDR3 spells CASTPRRPSYNEQFF. The DNA of the CDR3 is TGTGCCAGCACCCCCCGGAGGCCCTCCTACAATGAGCAGTTCTTC. Variable domain in full (rest from reference TRBV28 and TRBJ2-1): DVKVTQSSRYLVKRTGEKVFLECVQDMDHENMFWYRQDPGLGLRLIYFSYDVKMKEKGDIPEGYSVSREKKERFSLILESASTNQTSMYLCASTPRRPSYNEQFFGPGTRLTVL.

This clonotype was seen a handful of times. The V gene is TRBV10-3, the J gene TRBJ1-6; no definite D call. This CDR3 has 14 residues. The germline V gene encodes CDR1 ENHRY and CDR2 SYGVKD. V was cut by 11 bases and J by 6 bases, with 17 bases left in between. The CDR3 is CAFIWPGGNSPLHF. CDR3 nucleotides: TGTGCCTTCATCTGGCCCGGTGGTAATTCACCCCTCCACTTT.

This clonotype was observed a few times. The gene calls are TRBV12-3 or TRBV12-4 and TRBJ2-3; 7 bases match TRBD2. V shed 6 bases and J 1 base; nucleotides not matched to a gene: 7. This CDR3 has 15 residues. The CDR3 bases are TGTGCCAGCAGCCAAGGGAGGGCCGGCACAGATACGCAGTATTTT. Its translation is CASSQGRAGTDTQYF.

V usage is TRBV19 and J usage is TRBJ2-2; 7 bases align to TRBD2. V gave up 7 bases and J gave up 6 bases; unmatched junction bases: 8. Germline CDR1 is LNHDA and CDR2 is SQIVND (reference sequence). CDR3 length: 14 amino acids. The CDR3 sequence is CASTPSGGAGELFF. The CDR3 bases are TGTGCCAGTACCCCTAGCGGTGGGGCCGGGGAGCTGTTTTTT. The full variable domain, completed using reference TRBV19 and TRBJ2-2, is DGGITQSPKYLFRKEGQNVTLSCEQNLNHDAMYWYRQDPGQGLRLIYYSQIVNDFQKGDIAEGYSVSREKKESFPLTVTSAQKNPTAFYLCASTPSGGAGELFFGEGSRLTVL.

The chain carries TRBV6-2 or TRBV6-3 and TRBJ2-1, with D possibly being TRBD1 (6 bases). V was shortened by 4 bases and J by 3 bases, with 13 bases between the two germline ends. CDR3 length: 15 amino acids. Germline V CDR1 and CDR2: MNHEY, SVGEGT. The CDR3 protein is CASSFSGAGYNEQFF. The CDR3 coding sequence is TGTGCCAGCAGTTTTTCAGGGGCAGGCTACAATGAGCAGTTCTTC.

This clonotype occurred a few times. The chain has TRBV10-3 and TRBJ2-4, with D perhaps matching TRBD1 (5 bases). In germline, CDR1 is ENHRY, CDR2 SYGVKD. The ends were cut back, 4 bases at V and 5 bases at J, with 9 bases in the middle. The CDR3 is 13 residues long. CDR3 in DNA: TGTGCCATCAGTGGTCAGACAGAAAACATTCAGTACTTC. This translates into CAISGQTENIQYF.

This clonotype was detected only a few times. This chain uses TRBV12-3 or TRBV12-4 with TRBJ2-5, with D hard to call. CDR3 size: 13 residues. The V end lost 3 bases, the J end lost 1 base, and 6 bases lay between the germline ends. CDR3 in DNA: TGTGCCAGCAGTTTTAAGGGCCAAGAGACCCAGTACTTC. This sequence encodes CASSFKGQETQYF.

This chain links TRBV19 with TRBJ1-5; 7 bases agree with TRBD1. The CDR3 has 15 residues. With V trimmed by 3 bases and J by 3 bases, 5 bases remained unmatched. Germline CDR1 LNHDA, CDR2 SQIVND (reference sequence). The CDR3 sequence is CASSMGQLHNQPQHF. Here the CDR3 DNA reads TGTGCCAGTAGTATGGGACAGCTCCACAATCAGCCCCAGCATTTT. Based on the CDR3 plus reference TRBV19 and TRBJ1-5, the full variable domain is DGGITQSPKYLFRKEGQNVTLSCEQNLNHDAMYWYRQDPGQGLRLIYYSQIVNDFQKGDIAEGYSVSREKKESFPLTVTSAQKNPTAFYLCASSMGQLHNQPQHFGDGTRLSIL.

The chain recombines TRBV24-1 with TRBJ2-6, with D unresolved. The length of the CDR3 is 8 residues. The germline V gene has CDR1 KGHDR and CDR2 SFDVKD. The ends were cut back, 9 bases at V and 19 bases at J, with 9 bases in the middle. The CDR3 is CATLRHTF. In nucleotides, the CDR3 is TGTGCCACCCTACGGCATACTTTC.

The V and J genes are TRBV6-5 and TRBJ2-4; TRBD1 agrees at 7 bases. J was trimmed by 3 bases and V by 5 bases; bases with no gene match: 7. This CDR3 spans 15 amino acids. Germline-derived CDR1 and CDR2 are MNHEY and SVGAGI. For the CDR3, the DNA is TGTGCCAGCAGTATTGGACAGGTTTACAAAAACATTCAGTACTTC. It specifies CASSIGQVYKNIQYF.

The V and J genes are TRBV15 and TRBJ2-1; D is perhaps TRBD2 (5 bases). This CDR3 is 16 amino acids long. V was clipped by 1 base and J by 8 bases, with 18 bases between them. The germline V gene encodes CDR1 LNHNV and CDR2 YYDKDF (reference sequence). This CDR3 reads CATSRGLLRVGDEQFF. For the CDR3, the DNA is TGTGCCACCAGCAGAGGTCTACTGAGGGTTGGGGATGAGCAGTTCTTC.

This clonotype turned up a few times. The chain employs TRBV5-1 and TRBJ1-3; D is unclear. V was pared by 7 bases and J by 0 bases, with 11 bases between. This CDR3 has 14 amino acids. Germline V gene data show CDR1 as SGHRS and CDR2 as YFSETQ. The CDR3 reads CASCTGSSGNTIYF. DNA of the CDR3: TGCGCCAGCTGTACGGGTAGCTCTGGAAACACCATATATTTT.

This clonotype has more than one count but fewer than ten. This chain connects TRBV20-1 to TRBJ2-5, with a tentative D call TRBD2 (6 bases). Trimming removed 7 bases from V and 1 base from J, with 13 bases in between. The CDR3 covers 13 residues. Germline CDR1 reads DFQATT; CDR2 reads SNEGSKA (reference sequence). Here the CDR3 DNA reads TGCAGTGGTCTGGCGGGGCCCCAAGAGACCCAGTACTTC. Its protein is CSGLAGPQETQYF.

This sequence joins TRBV7-2 and TRBJ2-2, with 12 bases matching TRBD2. Germline V gives CDR1 SGHTA, CDR2 FQGNSA. V gave up 1 base and J gave up 8 bases; unmatched junction bases: 5. The CDR3 loop spans 16 amino acids. Here the CDR3 DNA reads TGTGCCAGCAGCTTAGAATACACTAGCGGGAGGGGGGAGCTGTTTTTT. Encoded protein: CASSLEYTSGRGELFF.

This clonotype showed up just a few times. The rearrangement uses TRBV15 and TRBJ2-4, with TRBD2 matching 9 bases. This CDR3 comprises 19 residues. Germline V gene lookup returns CDR1 LNHNV and CDR2 YYDKDF (reference sequence). J was trimmed by 0 bases and V by 0 bases; bases with no gene match: 9. The CDR3 here is CATSRDPLAGPIAKNIQYF. Here the CDR3 DNA reads TGTGCCACCAGCAGAGATCCCCTAGCGGGACCGATAGCCAAAAACATTCAGTACTTC.